This passage covers 30 T cell receptor beta chains from one sample sequenced in a study of shared clonotypes between healthy human individuals. Generated by immunoSEQ multiplex PCR, the TCRdb table keeps only in-frame clones and is missing some. The sample holds under 2,500,000 clones, almost 96% seen once. The sample taken for sequencing was naive CD4+ T cells sorted from blood. Subset denoted: CD45RA+ positively selected. These receptors all come from a man younger than 35 in good health.

The V and J genes are TRBV7-3 and TRBJ2-3, with a possible D match to TRBD2 (6 bases). The germline V gene encodes CDR1 SGHTA and CDR2 FQGTGA. The length of the CDR3 is 13 residues. With 6 bases removed from V and 2 bases from J, the gap between germline ends came to 9 bases. CDR3 sequence: CASRGRPTDTQYF. CDR3 DNA: TGTGCCAGCAGGGGGAGGCCCACAGATACGCAGTATTTT. The variable domain in full, with the rest retrieved from reference TRBV7-3 and TRBJ2-3, is GAGVSQTPSNKVTEKGKYVELRCDPISGHTALYWYRQSLGQGPEFLIYFQGTGAADDSGLPNDRFFAVRPEGSVSTLKIQRTERGDSAVYLCASRGRPTDTQYFGPGTRLTVL.

The genes are TRBV11-2 and TRBJ2-1; 8 bases are shared with TRBD1. CDR3 length: 15 amino acids. V dropped 2 bases and J dropped 6; count of bases not matched to a gene: 6. Germline V CDR1 and CDR2: SGHAT, FQNNGV. CDR3 in amino acids: CASSLSGTGVNEQFF. CDR3 DNA sequence: TGTGCCAGCAGCTTATCCGGGACAGGAGTCAATGAGCAGTTCTTC.

A note on this clone: The same CDR3 can be traced to other DNA sequences in this sample. This chain connects TRBV10-3 to TRBJ1-1; D gene uncertain. Trimming pared 0 bases from V and 6 bases from J, leaving 8 bases between. This CDR3 comprises 13 residues. The germline V gene encodes CDR1 ENHRY and CDR2 SYGVKD. The CDR3 nucleotides read TGTGCCATCAGTGAGTCGGGGAGGGCTGAAGCTTTCTTT. Translating it yields CAISESGRAEAFF.

CDR3 loop: CASTSGDPDTGELFF. The CDR3, as DNA: TGTGCCAGCACCTCAGGGGACCCCGACACCGGGGAGCTGTTTTTT. The rearrangement uses TRBV9 and TRBJ2-2; D may be TRBD1 (6 bases). The CDR3 length is 15 residues. Germline V gene data show CDR1 as SGDLS and CDR2 as YYNGEE. V lost 6 bases to trimming and J lost 3 bases, with 15 bases between them.

The V and J genes are TRBV5-6 and TRBJ2-5; 10 bases map to TRBD2. J lost 5 bases, V lost 0 bases, and 10 bases had no gene match. The CDR3 is made up of 17 amino acids. Germline values: CDR1 SGHDT, CDR2 YYEEEE. In DNA form, the CDR3 reads TGTGCCAGCAGCTTGGGAGTTCATAGCGGGGGGACGGAGACCCAGTACTTC. It is translated as CASSLGVHSGGTETQYF.

The V gene is TRBV10-1, the J gene TRBJ2-3; 8 bases are a match to TRBD2. V shed 6 bases, J shed 0 bases, and the junction held 8 bases outside the gene matches. CDR1 WNHNN and CDR2 SYGVQD come from the germline V gene (reference sequence). The CDR3 runs 16 residues. CDR3 in DNA: TGCGCCAGCAGCCGGGGGGGAAGTTCTAGCACAGATACGCAGTATTTT. This sequence encodes CASSRGGSSSTDTQYF.

About this clone: Other DNA sequences in this specimen translate into the identical CDR3. The genes are TRBV28 and TRBJ2-7; 8 nucleotides align to TRBD1. The CDR3 is 14 amino acids. J lost 4 bases, V lost 6 bases, and 8 bases had no gene match. Germline V gene sequence: CDR1 MDHEN, CDR2 SYDVKM. CDR3 nucleotide sequence: TGTGCCAGCAGCCCTGCAGGGGGCGCATACGAGCAGTACTTC. Protein product: CASSPAGGAYEQYF.

This rearrangement joins TRBV27 to TRBJ2-1; tentative D call: TRBD2 (5 bases). The CDR3 loop spans 15 amino acids. The germline CDR1 and CDR2 sequences are MNHEY and SMNVEV (reference sequence). The V and J ends lost 6 bases and 7 bases respectively, with 19 bases between them. The CDR3 spells CASRPQVLGRNEQFF. The CDR3 DNA reads TGTGCCAGCAGGCCGCAGGTGCTGGGGAGAAATGAGCAGTTCTTC.

As regards this clone: This same CDR3 is encoded by further DNA sequences in the sample. The J gene is TRBJ2-7, the V gene TRBV18; TRBD1 agrees at 10 bases. CDR1 and CDR2 from the germline V gene are KGHSH and LQKENI. J lost 5 bases, V lost 3 bases, and 7 bases had no gene match. The length of the CDR3 is 15 residues. CDR3 nucleotide sequence: TGTGCCAGCTCACCCCCGGGACAGGGGAACCACGAGCAGTACTTC. It yields the protein CASSPPGQGNHEQYF.

The CDR3 DNA is TGTGCCAGCAGCCACCAGGGGGGCTCTGGAAACACCATATATTTT. It encodes CASSHQGGSGNTIYF. The chain employs TRBV7-3 and TRBJ1-3, with 7 bases lining up with TRBD1. Trimming took 5 bases from V and 0 from J; bases not matched to a gene: 4. The CDR3 length is 15 residues. Germline lookup yields CDR1 SGHTA and CDR2 FQGTGA.

The chain couples TRBV2 to TRBJ1-2; TRBD1 aligns across 9 bases. CDR1 is SNHLY and CDR2 is FYNNEI in the germline V gene. The J segment lost 4 bases and the V segment lost 4 bases, leaving 4 bases of the junction unmatched. The CDR3 runs 14 residues. CDR3: CASSGTGVAYGYTF. The CDR3 DNA is TGTGCCAGCAGTGGGACAGGGGTGGCCTATGGCTACACCTTC.

The chain has TRBV5-6 and TRBJ1-1; a weak D match, TRBD1 (5 bases). This CDR3 has 14 amino acids. Germline V gives CDR1 SGHDT, CDR2 YYEEEE. The V gene lost 3 bases and the J gene lost 6 bases, with 15 bases spanning the gap. CDR3 sequence reads: CASSSTQGTAEAFF. CDR3 DNA sequence: TGTGCCAGCAGCTCAACCCAAGGGACGGCTGAAGCTTTCTTT.

The chain joins TRBV10-2 to TRBJ2-7; D ambiguous. Germline CDR1 is WSHSY and CDR2 is SAAADI. V dropped 3 bases and J dropped 3 bases, with 12 bases sitting between them. The length of the CDR3 is 14 residues. CDR3 DNA sequence: TGCGCCAGCAGTGACCGTCCAGGATACTACGAGCAGTACTTC. Its translation is CASSDRPGYYEQYF.

The rearrangement joins TRBV28 to TRBJ2-7, with 9 positions matching TRBD1. Per the germline V gene, CDR1 is MDHEN and CDR2 is SYDVKM. The CDR3 length is 14 residues. V lost 6 bases, J lost 3 bases, and 6 bases stayed unmatched. This chain's CDR3 is CASRLTGGGYEQYF. For the CDR3, the DNA is TGTGCCAGCAGGCTGACAGGGGGTGGCTACGAGCAGTACTTC.

V is TRBV5-1 and J is TRBJ2-7, with 13 bases matching TRBD2. The germline CDR1 and CDR2 sequences are SGHRS and YFSETQ. With 4 bases clipped from V and 0 bases from J, the junction kept 10 bases outside the gene matches. The CDR3 is 18 amino acids. Here the CDR3 DNA reads TGCGCCAGCAGCATCCCCGGGACTAGCGGGGCTAGCTCCTACGAGCAGTACTTC. Translated: CASSIPGTSGASSYEQYF.

This clone was seen just once. Other nucleotide sequences from this sample produce the same CDR3. This chain joins TRBV9 and TRBJ1-3; 7 nucleotides align to TRBD1. V was pared by 0 bases and J by 2 bases, with 2 bases of the junction left unmatched. Germline V gives CDR1 SGDLS, CDR2 YYNGEE. The CDR3 is 15 residues long. This CDR3 is CASSVGGQTGNTIYF. The DNA for the CDR3 is TGTGCCAGCAGCGTAGGGGGACAGACTGGAAACACCATATATTTT.

About this clone: The junction departs from the called germline gene at one end, perhaps through a read error. CDR3: CASSLGLAGGEVF. The DNA for the CDR3 is TGTGCCAGCAGCTTAGGACTAGCGGGGGGAGAGGTCTTC. The chain employs TRBV7-8 and TRBJ2-1; TRBD2 matches at 13 bases. Germline lookup yields CDR1 SGHVS and CDR2 FQNEAQ. The CDR3 loop spans 13 amino acids. Complete variable domain (other parts from reference TRBV7-8 and TRBJ2-1): GAGVSQSPRYKVAKRGQDVALRCDPISGHVSLFWYQQALGQGPEFLTYFQNEAQLDKSGLPSDRFFAERPEGSVSTLKIQRTQQEDSAVYLCASSLGLAGGEVFGPGTRLTVL.

This clone turned up a few times. Other DNA sequences in the sample encode the same CDR3. The rearrangement links TRBV2 to TRBJ1-4; TRBD1 agrees at 8 bases. Germline CDR1 reads SNHLY; CDR2 reads FYNNEI. This CDR3 has 14 residues. J was trimmed by 8 bases and V by 4 bases; bases with no gene match: 6. The CDR3 sequence: CASSVQGAGEKLFF. The CDR3 DNA reads as TGTGCCAGCAGTGTCCAGGGGGCAGGCGAAAAACTGTTTTTT.

This chain connects TRBV28 to TRBJ1-5, with 7 bases fitting TRBD1. V lost 7 bases, J lost 3 bases, and 9 bases stayed unmatched. The CDR3 extends over 15 amino acids. The V gene's germline CDR1 is MDHEN and CDR2 SYDVKM. CDR3 region: CASTSPGQNNQPQHF. DNA of the CDR3: TGTGCCAGCACCTCCCCGGGACAGAACAATCAGCCCCAGCATTTT.

V usage is TRBV5-6 and J usage is TRBJ2-7; D is unclear. The CDR3 runs 15 residues. Per germline, CDR1 SGHDT and CDR2 YYEEEE. Between the trimmed V and J ends, which lost 4 bases and 1 base, there was a span of 15 bases. This CDR3 is CASSHFQLASYEQYF. The CDR3 nucleotides are TGTGCCAGCAGCCACTTTCAGCTCGCTTCCTACGAGCAGTACTTC.

The rearrangement links TRBV29-1 to TRBJ2-5; TRBD1 might be the D (5 bases). Trimming took off 3 bases at V and 5 bases at J, with 19 bases between the two ends. The V gene's germline CDR1 is SQVTM and CDR2 ANQGSEA. The CDR3 runs to 15 residues. CDR3 residues: CSVEGPQGGRETQYF. Written as DNA, the CDR3 is TGCAGCGTTGAGGGGCCCCAGGGTGGGCGGGAGACCCAGTACTTC.

The chain couples TRBV10-3 to TRBJ1-1, with TRBD1 matching over 9 bases. This CDR3 has 14 amino acids. Looked up from germline, CDR1 is ENHRY and CDR2 is SYGVKD. Trimming took 2 bases from V and 6 from J; bases not matched to a gene: 4. The CDR3 bases are TGTGCCATCAGTGAGGCGGGACAGGGCTCTGAAGCTTTCTTT. It is translated as CAISEAGQGSEAFF.

The rearrangement uses TRBV10-3 and TRBJ1-1, with TRBD1 matching over 8 bases. Germline V gives CDR1 ENHRY, CDR2 SYGVKD. V lost 5 bases and J lost 4; bases outside the gene matches: 3. The CDR3 runs 13 residues. DNA for the CDR3: TGTGCCATCAGTCCTGGACAGGGCACTGAAGCTTTCTTT. Translation gives CAISPGQGTEAFF.

The chain joins TRBV2 to TRBJ1-2; D ambiguous. Per germline, CDR1 SNHLY and CDR2 FYNNEI. The germline V and J ends were trimmed by 5 bases and 4 bases, with 11 bases remaining between them. The CDR3 loop spans 13 amino acids. The CDR3 loop is CASSLGQIYGYTF. The CDR3 region has the DNA TGTGCCAGCAGTTTAGGGCAGATCTATGGCTACACCTTC.

Only one count was recorded for this clone. The V call is TRBV7-9, the J call TRBJ1-5; D uncertain. CDR1 is SEHNR and CDR2 is FQNEAQ in the germline V gene (reference sequence). V lost 5 bases, J lost 0 bases, and 8 bases lay in between. There are 14 residues in the CDR3. CDR3 amino acids: CASSLVNSNQPQHF. The CDR3 DNA sequence: TGTGCCAGCAGCCTCGTAAATAGCAATCAGCCCCAGCATTTT.

This clone was detected once. CDR3 amino acids: CASSHATAGAGNEQFF. The DNA of the CDR3 is TGCGCCAGCAGCCACGCCACAGCGGGGGCGGGGAATGAGCAGTTCTTC. The chain carries TRBV4-1 and TRBJ2-1, with 8 nucleotides matching TRBD2. The CDR3 has 16 residues. Germline V CDR1 and CDR2: MGHRA, YSYEKL. The V and J ends lost 3 bases and 7 bases, in that order; junction bases with no gene match: 11.

The chain combines TRBV6-5 with TRBJ2-3; D gene unclear. V lost 8 bases, J lost 4 bases, and 16 bases lay in between. CDR1 MNHEY and CDR2 SVGAGI come from the germline V gene. The CDR3 is 14 residues long. The CDR3 loop reads CASYSPARPDTQYF. CDR3 DNA sequence: TGTGCCAGCTATTCCCCCGCCCGGCCAGATACGCAGTATTTT.

The V call is TRBV4-3, the J call TRBJ1-4; D is unclear. Trimming pared 0 bases from V and 8 bases from J, leaving 10 bases between. CDR3 length equals 14 residues. Germline V gene sequence: CDR1 LGHNA, CDR2 YSLEER. For the CDR3, the DNA is TGCGCCAGCAGCCAAGAGGGGATGCTAGAAAAACTGTTTTTT. Its protein is CASSQEGMLEKLFF.

Written as DNA, the CDR3 is TGTGCCTGGGTCCGGTTTGAGACTGAAGCTTTCTTT. It yields the protein CAWVRFETEAFF. The chain couples TRBV30 to TRBJ1-1; D gene ambiguous. This CDR3 is built from 12 residues. Deletions cut 5 bases from V and 5 bases from J, with 12 bases between. Per the germline V gene, CDR1 is GTSNPN and CDR2 is SVGIG (reference sequence). The full variable domain, rest sourced from reference TRBV30 and TRBJ1-1, is SQTIHQWPATLVQPVGSPLSLECTVEGTSNPNLYWYRQAAGRGLQLLFYSVGIGQISSEVPQNLSASRPQDRQFILSSKKLLLSDSGFYLCAWVRFETEAFFGQGTRLTVV.

Notes on this clone: Additional DNA sequences in this sample encode the identical CDR3. The V call is TRBV18, the J call TRBJ1-1; D not resolved. V was pared by 0 bases and J by 5 bases, with 10 bases between. CDR3 length equals 14 residues. Germline V gene data show CDR1 as KGHSH and CDR2 as LQKENI. The CDR3 reads CASSPPGLVTEAFF. The CDR3 DNA reads as TGTGCCAGCTCACCACCAGGGTTGGTAACTGAAGCTTTCTTT.